This TCR beta chain comes out of a study of CD8 T cells in ankylosing spondylitis. Overall study results and limits: In ankylosing spondylitis blood, a motif of 7 to 9 highly homologous TCR beta variants appeared characteristic. Some motif variants had been reported before (in reactive arthritis synovial fluid and blood).

With respect to this clonotype: Antigen specificity is unknown. This may be a read error: a much more frequent sequence differs by one nucleotide.

TCRdb re-derived calls from the 5' RACE reads in MiXCR, one entry per CDR3 protein. In the table there are 200,000 to 300,000 distinct CDR3 sequences, 20% to 30% of which are singletons. The CDR3 extends over 14 amino acids. Trimming left V 3 bases short and J 9 bases short, with 18 bases between. Germline CDR1 is DFQATT and CDR2 is SNEGSKA (reference sequence). The sequence was obtained from a male donor with ankylosing spondylitis or in good health (not recorded which). Input material: blood, either unsorted or a sorted T cell fraction (not recorded which). The chain recombines TRBV20-1 with TRBJ1-5; D may be TRBD1 (5 bases). In DNA form, the CDR3 reads TGCAGTGCTAGTTTGGGGCCCGTGACCCGGCCCCAGCATTTT. Encoded protein: CSASLGPVTRPQHF.